These 20 T cell receptor beta chains share one sample of origin, sequenced in a study of T cell responses to AZD1222 COVID-19 vaccine. The table came from immunoSEQ multiplex PCR; TCRdb's copy has only in-frame clones and leaves some out. The table shows 99,000 or so clones, with nearly 90% occurring only once. Sequences were derived from peripheral blood, sampled on day 0 of AZD1222 vaccination. These receptors came from an adult in good health.

J is TRBJ2-7 and V is TRBV11-2; 10 nucleotides agree with TRBD2. V lost 4 bases to trimming and J lost 4 bases; unmatched junction nucleotides: 4. CDR1 is SGHAT, CDR2 FQNNGV, per germline. The CDR3 runs 14 residues. The CDR3 spells CASSSVSGGYEQYF. Here the CDR3 DNA reads TGTGCCAGCAGCTCCGTTAGCGGGGGGTACGAGCAGTACTTC.

The chain recombines TRBV11-3 with TRBJ2-3; TRBD2 might be the D (5 bases). The CDR3 spans 15 residues. Germline V gene lookup returns CDR1 SGHNT and CDR2 YENEEA. With 3 bases removed from V and 0 bases from J, the gap between germline ends came to 10 bases. CDR3 sequence (DNA): TGTGCCAGCAGCTTTGAGCGGACTAGCACAGATACGCAGTATTTT. This gives the protein CASSFERTSTDTQYF.

This clone was picked up a small number of times. V and J are TRBV4-2 and TRBJ1-6, with no clear D. Germline assignment: CDR1 LGHNA and CDR2 YNFKEQ. V dropped 0 bases and J dropped 7 bases, with 19 bases sitting between them. The CDR3 totals 18 residues. CDR3 bases: TGTGCCAGCAGCCAAGATCTAAGTCGCGGGGAGTTAAATTCACCCCTCCACTTT. Protein sequence: CASSQDLSRGELNSPLHF.

V is TRBV5-5 and J is TRBJ2-7, with TRBD2 as a possible D gene (5 bases). The CDR3 length is 17 residues. The V and J ends lost 5 bases and 2 bases respectively, with 23 bases between them. Germline loops: CDR1 SGHKS, CDR2 YYEKEE (reference sequence). CDR3 nucleotide sequence: TGTGCCAGCAGTTATAGCGCGTTGCACTCCGGAGCCTACGAGCAGTACGTC. Translated: CASSYSALHSGAYEQYV.

The chain combines TRBV6-5 with TRBJ1-2; the D is unclear. CDR3 length: 12 amino acids. CDR1 MNHEY and CDR2 SVGAGI come from the germline V gene. V was cut by 4 bases and J by 7 bases, with 10 bases left in between. Here the CDR3 DNA reads TGTGCCAGCAGTTCACAACCCGGTGGCTACACCTTC. Encoded protein: CASSSQPGGYTF.

J is TRBJ1-4 and V is TRBV29-1, with TRBD1 matching over 8 bases. The germline V gene encodes CDR1 SQVTM and CDR2 ANQGSEA. CDR3 length equals 13 residues. V trimming: 6 bases; J trimming: 5 bases; junction bases outside the gene matches: 5. CDR3 nucleotides: TGCAGCGTCCCCGGGACAGGAAATGAAAAACTGTTTTTT. Protein: CSVPGTGNEKLFF. The whole variable domain, filled in from reference TRBV29-1 and TRBJ1-4, reads SAVISQKPSRDICQRGTSLTIQCQVDSQVTMMFWYRQQPGQSLTLIATANQGSEATYESGFVIDKFPISRPNLTFSTLTVSNMSPEDSSIYLCSVPGTGNEKLFFGSGTQLSVL.

The chain has TRBV7-2 and TRBJ2-7; D gene ambiguous. Germline lookup yields CDR1 SGHTA and CDR2 FQGNSA. The CDR3 runs to 13 residues. V was shortened by 3 bases and J by 3 bases, with 9 bases between the two germline ends. The CDR3 reads CASSFGKNYEQYF. In DNA, the CDR3 is TGTGCCAGCAGCTTTGGAAAAAACTACGAGCAGTACTTC.

About this clone itself: An end of the junction does not agree with germline; a read error may underlie this. CDR3 coding DNA: TGTGCCAGCAGCTTTGGGGGCCGAGGGTCAAATGAGCAGTTCTTC. Amino acids: CASSFGGRGSNEQFF. This rearrangement joins TRBV5-1 to TRBJ2-1; D is possibly TRBD1 (6 bases). Germline V CDR1 and CDR2: SGHRS, YFSETQ. The CDR3 covers 15 residues.

This chain joins TRBV27 and TRBJ1-5; D gene unclear. V was cut by 5 bases and J by 2 bases, with 7 bases left in between. The germline V gene has CDR1 MNHEY and CDR2 SMNVEV (reference sequence). This CDR3 spans 13 amino acids. The CDR3 nucleotides are TGTGCCAGCAGTCCTCGGGGCAATCAGCCCCAGCATTTT. Translation: CASSPRGNQPQHF.

The gene calls are TRBV30 and TRBJ2-6; D is possibly TRBD2 (5 bases). V lost 3 bases and J lost 8, with 11 bases in between. Germline values: CDR1 GTSNPN, CDR2 SVGIG (reference sequence). CDR3 size: 13 residues. The CDR3 sequence is CAWRNAGSNVLTF. The DNA of the CDR3 is TGTGCCTGGAGGAATGCGGGCTCCAACGTCCTGACTTTC.

This rearrangement joins TRBV5-8 to TRBJ2-3; tentative D call: TRBD2 (6 bases). The germline CDR1 and CDR2 sequences are SGHTS and YDEGEE. The CDR3 length is 17 residues. V lost 0 bases, J lost 4 bases, and 18 bases lay in between. CDR3 DNA sequence: TGTGCCAGCAGCTTGGCCAAGGGCGGGACCTTGGCAGATACGCAGTATTTT. Translating gives CASSLAKGGTLADTQYF.

The genes are TRBV3-1 (or the pseudogene TRBV3-2) and TRBJ1-5; D is unresolved. V was clipped by 2 bases and J by 4 bases, with 6 bases between them. CDR1 is LGHDT, CDR2 YNNKEL, per germline (reference sequence). The CDR3 is made up of 13 amino acids. The CDR3 sequence is CASSQHGNQPQHF. The CDR3 coding sequence is TGTGCCAGCAGCCAACATGGGAATCAGCCCCAGCATTTT.

The gene calls are TRBV29-1 and TRBJ1-4; the match to TRBD1 covers 9 bases. The CDR3 runs to 14 residues. Germline CDR1 and CDR2: SQVTM and ANQGSEA. V lost 3 bases and J lost 6; bases outside the gene matches: 5. The CDR3 sequence: CSVDAGTGYEKLFF. The CDR3, as DNA: TGCAGCGTTGACGCCGGGACAGGGTATGAAAAACTGTTTTTT.

This clone was detected only once. The V and J genes are TRBV7-2 and TRBJ2-5, with TRBD2 identical over 8 bases. The CDR3 has 19 amino acids. From germline, CDR1 is SGHTA and CDR2 FQGNSA. Trimming at V came to 4 bases and at J to 1 base, leaving 17 bases not matched to a gene. The CDR3 DNA follows: TGTGCCAGCAGCTCATCCTCCGGGACTAGGAAGAAAGTCCAAGAGACCCAGTACTTC. The encoded protein is CASSSSSGTRKKVQETQYF.

Of note for this clone: The junction departs from germline at one end; a sequencing error may be responsible. CDR3 in amino acids: CASSAGLAVYNEQFF. For the CDR3, the DNA is TGTGCCAGCAGCGCGGGACTAGCGGTTTACAATGAGCAGTTCTTC. This chain links TRBV5-1 with TRBJ2-1; TRBD2 matches at 11 bases. The germline V gene encodes CDR1 SGHRS and CDR2 YFSETQ. The CDR3 is 15 residues long.

This clone occurred once. CDR3 coding DNA: TGTGCCAGCAGTGGAATGCGACTAGCGGGAGAAGTGAATACGCAGTATTTT. Translating it yields CASSGMRLAGEVNTQYF. The V gene is TRBV6-1, the J gene TRBJ2-3; 12 positions match TRBD2. The trim removed 4 bases at V and 7 bases at J, leaving 12 bases unmatched. The CDR3 runs to 17 residues. Germline V gene sequence: CDR1 MNHNS, CDR2 SASEGT.

The chain is built from TRBV6-5 and TRBJ1-2; tentative D call: TRBD1 (5 bases). This CDR3 is built from 14 residues. Trimming stripped 7 bases from V and 8 bases from J, with 20 bases between. In germline, CDR1 is MNHEY, CDR2 SVGAGI. The CDR3 sequence is CASTERRGAGGYTF. CDR3 coding DNA: TGTGCCAGCACCGAAAGGAGGGGAGCTGGAGGCTACACCTTC.

CDR3 loop: CASSLGRVTYNEQFF. The CDR3 DNA follows: TGTGCCAGCAGCTTAGGTAGAGTCACCTACAATGAGCAGTTCTTC. This rearrangement joins TRBV7-9 to TRBJ2-1, with no clear D. The germline CDR1 and CDR2 sequences are SEHNR and FQNEAQ (reference sequence). The CDR3 runs to 15 residues. Trimming removed 1 base at V and 2 bases at J, with 9 bases between.

This chain connects TRBV6-6 to TRBJ2-7; D is perhaps TRBD2 (7 bases). In germline, CDR1 is MNHNY, CDR2 SVGAGI (reference sequence). The CDR3 length is 21 residues. V was clipped by 5 bases and J by 1 base, with 33 bases between them. As DNA, the CDR3 is TGTGCCAGCAGTCGTTACGCTTCTCTTGGGGGGGGCCCTGCTATTTCCTACGAGCAGTACTTC. This translates into CASSRYASLGGGPAISYEQYF.

The chain uses TRBV5-5 and TRBJ1-5; D not certain. Looked up from germline, CDR1 is SGHKS and CDR2 is YYEKEE (reference sequence). Between the trimmed V and J ends, which lost 0 bases and 6 bases, there was a span of 10 bases. The CDR3 length is 14 residues. CDR3 sequence reads: CASSLEGVGQPQHF. In nucleotides, the CDR3 is TGTGCCAGCAGCTTGGAAGGAGTGGGTCAGCCCCAGCATTTT.